These 11 T cell receptor beta chains share one sample of origin, sequenced in a study of T cell repertoires in cytomegalovirus infection. These receptors' antigens are unknown. TCRdb re-analysed the reads in MiXCR, keeping a single row per CDR3 protein. The sample contains around 900,000 distinct CDR3 sequences, roughly 30% of which appear only once. The sample was cultured CD8+ T cells from PBMCs, taken from culture after CMV antigen stimulation. All receptors derive from a human donor in good health (CMV status not recorded). Some clones in this sample may be carry-over from other donors' samples.

This clonotype was seen more than once but under ten times. This chain links TRBV7-9 with TRBJ1-4; D call uncertain. CDR3 length: 15 residues. With 5 bases removed from V and 3 bases from J, the gap between germline ends came to 13 bases. Germline loops: CDR1 SEHNR, CDR2 FQNEAQ (reference sequence). The CDR3 is CASSPAPIANEKLFF. The DNA of the CDR3 is TGTGCCAGCAGCCCAGCCCCGATAGCTAATGAAAAACTGTTTTTT.

The V and J genes are TRBV18 and TRBJ2-7; 8 bases fit TRBD1. V was clipped by 3 bases and J by 1 base; unmatched bases: 5. The CDR3 extends over 15 amino acids. Germline V gives CDR1 KGHSH, CDR2 LQKENI. The CDR3, as DNA: TGTGCCAGCTCACCCCGGGACAGGACTTCCTACGAGCAGTACTTC. Translating it yields CASSPRDRTSYEQYF. Full variable domain (rest looked up from reference TRBV18 and TRBJ2-7): NAGVMQNPRHLVRRRGQEARLRCSPMKGHSHVYWYRQLPEEGLKFMVYLQKENIIDESGMPKERFSAEFPKEGPSILRIQQVVRGDSAAYFCASSPRDRTSYEQYFGPGTRLTVT.

This clonotype was recorded once. This chain connects TRBV7-9 to TRBJ2-2; a possible D gene is TRBD2 (5 bases). V was clipped by 8 bases and J by 3 bases, with 13 bases between them. Looked up from germline, CDR1 is SEHNR and CDR2 is FQNEAQ (reference sequence). This CDR3 comprises 14 residues. The CDR3 DNA reads TGTGCCAGCCCCTGGGAGCCGGACACCGGGGAGCTGTTTTTT. Its protein product is CASPWEPDTGELFF.

For this clonotype: At one end the junction does not follow the germline gene, possibly because of a read error. The V and J genes are TRBV7-2 and TRBJ2-3; D remains ambiguous. Germline V lookup: CDR1 SGHTA, CDR2 FQGNSA. The CDR3 sequence is 15 residues long. The chain's CDR3 is CASSLGPFGTDTQYF. The CDR3 DNA sequence: TGTGCCAGCAGTTTAGGACCCTTCGGCACAGATACGCAGTATTTT.

In regard to this clonotype: This sequence may be a read error, since a much larger clone differs from it by one base. This rearrangement joins TRBV12-3 or TRBV12-4 to TRBJ1-1; TRBD1 matches 9 bases. The CDR3 extends over 14 amino acids. CDR3 sequence: CASSLGQGMAEALF. The CDR3 nucleotides are TGTGCCAGCAGTTTGGGACAGGGTATGGCTGAAGCTCTCTTT.

The chain couples TRBV9 to TRBJ2-2; 8 bases are a match to TRBD1. With 3 bases clipped from V and 4 bases from J, the junction kept 5 bases outside the gene matches. Germline V gene data show CDR1 as SGDLS and CDR2 as YYNGEE. The CDR3 runs to 15 residues. The CDR3 protein is CASSGQGASTGELFF. CDR3 coding DNA: TGTGCCAGCAGCGGGCAGGGGGCGAGCACCGGGGAGCTGTTTTTT.

This clonotype has a handful of counts. The rearrangement joins TRBV6-2 or TRBV6-3 to TRBJ2-7; 7 positions match TRBD1. The junction had 12 bases not matched to a gene; V was cut back by 6 bases and J by 4 bases. Germline V lookup: CDR1 MNHEY, CDR2 SVGEGT. This CDR3 is 15 amino acids long. The CDR3 loop reads CASSTRRQGRYEQYV. CDR3 nucleotides: TGTGCCAGCAGCACTCGACGACAGGGTCGATACGAGCAGTACGTC.

This clonotype was observed at least ten times. This chain links TRBV7-2 with TRBJ2-7; 8 bases are a match to TRBD2. CDR3 length: 14 residues. Looked up from germline, CDR1 is SGHTA and CDR2 is FQGNSA. J gave up 11 bases and V 1 base, and 10 bases lay outside the gene matches. DNA of the CDR3: TGTGCCAGCAGCTTAGATGCGGGGGGATTAATGGAGTACGTC. Translating it yields CASSLDAGGLMEYV.

This chain links TRBV7-6 with TRBJ2-5, with D perhaps matching TRBD1 (6 bases). The V and J ends lost 0 bases and 2 bases respectively, with 10 bases between them. Germline V CDR1 and CDR2: SGHVS, FNYEAQ. This CDR3 is 15 amino acids long. The CDR3 nucleotides read TGTGCCAGCAGCTTAGCTCGGACAGTACAAGAGACCCAGTACTTC. It is translated as CASSLARTVQETQYF.

A few counts support this clonotype. The chain couples TRBV2 to TRBJ2-5, with a weak D call TRBD1 (6 bases). Trimming took 8 bases from V and 3 from J, leaving 19 bases between them. Germline assignment: CDR1 SNHLY and CDR2 FYNNEI. This CDR3 is 15 amino acids long. The CDR3 is CASPLLSDRKETQYF. The CDR3 DNA reads as TGTGCCAGCCCGCTTTTATCAGACAGGAAAGAGACCCAGTACTTC.

This clonotype showed up many times. The J gene is TRBJ2-1, the V gene TRBV11-2; 13 positions match TRBD2. The CDR3 spans 17 residues. Trimming cost V 5 bases and J 4 bases; bases outside gene matches: 8. Germline-derived CDR1 and CDR2 are SGHAT and FQNNGV. The CDR3 here is CASSRRGLAGAYNEQFF. The CDR3 nucleotides are TGTGCCAGCAGCCGCCGAGGACTAGCGGGGGCTTACAATGAGCAGTTCTTC.